The 17 T cell receptor beta chains below all came from one sample that was sequenced in a study of type 1 and type 2 diabetes patients. The PCR template was genomic DNA. A primer set of 30 forward and 13 reverse primers amplified the CDR3. TCRdb itself ran the multiplex PCR reads through MiXCR, one entry per CDR3 protein. Among a few hundred thousand distinct CDR3 sequences listed, 47% were seen once. Specimen: peripheral blood mononuclear cells (PBMCs). The origin of the receptors is a man younger than 35 with type 2 diabetes.

There are a few counts of this clonotype. The chain joins TRBV11-2 to TRBJ2-1, with unresolved D. There are 13 residues in the CDR3. The germline CDR1 and CDR2 sequences are SGHAT and FQNNGV. V was clipped by 1 base and J by 8 bases, with 9 bases between them. The CDR3 spells CASSLGLPHEQFF. DNA of the CDR3: TGTGCCAGCAGCTTAGGGCTACCCCATGAGCAGTTCTTC.

This clonotype appeared a few times. This chain uses TRBV12-3 or TRBV12-4 with TRBJ1-4; D gene uncertain. The CDR3 covers 11 residues. V lost 1 base and J 10 bases, leaving 4 bases between the germline ends. CDR3 in amino acids: CASSLGGKLFF. The CDR3 DNA reads TGTGCCAGCAGTTTAGGTGGAAAACTGTTTTTT.

This clonotype occurred once. The junction and the germline gene differ at one end; a read error may be behind it. J is TRBJ2-3 and V is TRBV5-1; D may be TRBD1 or TRBD2 (7 bases each). This CDR3 has 15 residues. Per the germline V gene, CDR1 is SGHRS and CDR2 is YFSETQ. For the CDR3, the DNA is TGCACCAGCAATCAGGGGGGGGGGAGCACAGATACGCAGTATTTT. Translated, it gives CTSNQGGGSTDTQYF.

The rearrangement links TRBV29-1 to TRBJ2-7; D unclear. The CDR3 loop spans 12 amino acids. Looked up from germline, CDR1 is SQVTM and CDR2 is ANQGSEA. V was cut by 4 bases and J by 1 base, with 8 bases left in between. The CDR3 DNA follows: TGCAGCGTTGTCGGCGGATCCTACGAGCAGTACTTC. Amino acid sequence: CSVVGGSYEQYF.

This sequence joins TRBV7-3 and TRBJ2-1, with D possibly being TRBD1 or TRBD2 (5 bases each). V shed 0 bases and J shed 8 bases, with 14 bases lying between them. Germline-derived CDR1 and CDR2 are SGHTA and FQGTGA. This CDR3 contains 15 residues. In nucleotides, the CDR3 is TGTGCCAGCAGCTTAACGGGACCGTACAAGGATGAGCAGTTCTTC. As protein: CASSLTGPYKDEQFF. The full variable domain, rest sourced from reference TRBV7-3 and TRBJ2-1, is GAGVSQTPSNKVTEKGKYVELRCDPISGHTALYWYRQSLGQGPEFLIYFQGTGAADDSGLPNDRFFAVRPEGSVSTLKIQRTERGDSAVYLCASSLTGPYKDEQFFGPGTRLTVL.

In regard to this clonotype: One end of the junction does not line up with germline, which may come from a read error. This chain uses TRBV24-1 with TRBJ2-1, with D possibly TRBD1 on 5 matching bases. CDR1 is KGHDR, CDR2 SFDVKD, per germline. The CDR3 covers 16 residues. The CDR3 loop is CATRDSQGHPYNEQFF. CDR3 DNA: TGTGCCACCAGAGATTCGCAGGGTCACCCCTACAATGAGCAGTTCTTC.

As DNA, the CDR3 is TGTGCCAGCAGTTTATGGGGTCCCCATCAGCCCCAGCATTTT. Protein: CASSLWGPHQPQHF. V is TRBV12-3 or TRBV12-4 and J is TRBJ1-5; D is uncertain. V lost 2 bases and J lost 5, with 10 bases in between. CDR3 length: 14 amino acids.

This clonotype was detected a few times. This chain joins TRBV10-2 and TRBJ2-3; D is unresolved. The CDR3 consists of 13 residues. V lost 4 bases, J lost 5 bases, and 10 bases lay in between. CDR1 is WSHSY, CDR2 SAAADI, per germline. The CDR3 bases are TGCGCCAGCAGTGCTGTCGTCGGAGATACGCAGTATTTT. Amino acid sequence: CASSAVVGDTQYF.

This clonotype was counted between two and nine times. The chain joins TRBV7-3 to TRBJ2-3; no definite D call. Trimming cost V 6 bases and J 0 bases, with 7 bases left between them. Germline loops: CDR1 SGHTA, CDR2 FQGTGA. The CDR3 loop spans 13 amino acids. CDR3 protein: CASSPGSTDTQYF. CDR3 sequence (DNA): TGTGCCAGCAGTCCCGGGAGCACAGATACGCAGTATTTT. The whole variable domain, remainder taken from reference TRBV7-3 and TRBJ2-3, is GAGVSQTPSNKVTEKGKYVELRCDPISGHTALYWYRQSLGQGPEFLIYFQGTGAADDSGLPNDRFFAVRPEGSVSTLKIQRTERGDSAVYLCASSPGSTDTQYFGPGTRLTVL.

The chain combines TRBV2 with TRBJ2-7, with D hard to call. The V gene's germline CDR1 is SNHLY and CDR2 FYNNEI. Trimming left V 10 bases short and J 9 bases short, with 19 bases between. There are 12 residues in the CDR3. The CDR3 DNA reads as TGTGCCACCACAGCAGGAGTGTCCGGGCAGTACTTC. Encoded protein: CATTAGVSGQYF.

This clonotype showed up just a few times. This chain connects TRBV20-1 to TRBJ2-1; D remains unclear. Germline lookup yields CDR1 DFQATT and CDR2 SNEGSKA (reference sequence). Trimming shortened V by 6 bases and J by 0 bases, and 12 bases separated the two germline ends. The CDR3 is 14 residues long. DNA for the CDR3: TGCAGTGCCCAATTGGACCTCTCCTACAATGAGCAGTTCTTC. Protein sequence: CSAQLDLSYNEQFF.

Details on this clonotype: A read error may explain this, as a much larger clone is one base away. The CDR3 DNA reads as TGTGCCAGCAGCTTAGCACAGCATAACTATGGCTACACCTTC. This sequence encodes CASSLAQHNYGYTF. The chain uses TRBV7-6 and TRBJ1-2, with no clear D. CDR1 and CDR2 from the germline V gene are SGHVS and FNYEAQ. Trimming shortened V by 0 bases and J by 1 base, and 6 bases separated the two germline ends. The CDR3 loop spans 14 amino acids.

The chain has TRBV20-1 and TRBJ1-2; a weak D match, TRBD1 (6 bases). The germline V gene encodes CDR1 DFQATT and CDR2 SNEGSKA (reference sequence). The V gene lost 3 bases and the J gene lost 7 bases, with 18 bases spanning the gap. This CDR3 is built from 14 residues. The CDR3 loop reads CSARGGIGLGGYTF. DNA for the CDR3: TGCAGTGCTAGGGGGGGCATAGGGCTCGGTGGCTACACCTTC.

This clonotype was seen a handful of times. The genes are TRBV7-3 and TRBJ2-5; perhaps TRBD1 as D (6 bases). CDR3 size: 15 residues. V lost 5 bases and J lost 5, with 18 bases in between. Germline V gene sequence: CDR1 SGHTA, CDR2 FQGTGA. The CDR3: CASSPWGQKGETQYF. CDR3 coding DNA: TGTGCCAGCAGCCCCTGGGGGCAAAAGGGTGAGACCCAGTACTTC.

The V gene is TRBV7-2, the J gene TRBJ2-7, with D possibly being TRBD2 (5 bases). V was cut by 5 bases and J by 2 bases, with 16 bases left in between. Germline values: CDR1 SGHTA, CDR2 FQGNSA. CDR3 length: 15 amino acids. The CDR3 is CASSIRPGNAYEQYF. In nucleotides, the CDR3 is TGTGCCAGCAGCATCCGCCCGGGAAATGCCTACGAGCAGTACTTC. The variable domain in full, completed from reference TRBV7-2 and TRBJ2-7, reads GAGVSQSPSNKVTEKGKDVELRCDPISGHTALYWYRQSLGQGLEFLIYFQGNSAPDKSGLPSDRFSAERTGGSVSTLTIQRTQQEDSAVYLCASSIRPGNAYEQYFGPGTRLTVT.

V gene TRBV19 combines with J gene TRBJ2-1; TRBD2 aligns across 11 bases. The J segment lost 8 bases and the V segment lost 10 bases, leaving 10 bases of the junction unmatched. Germline CDR1 is LNHDA and CDR2 is SQIVND (reference sequence). This CDR3 has 14 amino acids. CDR3 coding DNA: TGTGCCACCCGACTAGCGGGACAGGATCATGAGCAGTTCTTC. Translation: CATRLAGQDHEQFF.

Details on this clonotype: Sequence at one end of the junction differs from germline and may be a read error. The chain carries TRBV19 and TRBJ2-1, with 10 bases that match TRBD2. The germline gives CDR1 LNHDA, CDR2 SQIVND (reference sequence). The CDR3 totals 15 residues. CDR3 sequence (DNA): TGTGCCAGTAGTGCCCTTAGCGGGGGGCAGAATGAGCAGCTCTTC. Its translation is CASSALSGGQNEQLF.